A single sample is the source of the 20 T cell receptor beta chains below, sequenced in a study of T cells in pancreatic ductal adenocarcinoma. The selected patients with pancreatic ductal adenocarcinoma had surgery but no neoadjuvant therapy. The assay was immunoSEQ multiplex PCR, and TCRdb's table has in-frame clones only and misses some. Of 97,000 or so clones listed, roughly 95% are singletons. Source material: PBMCs. Receptors were obtained from a human donor with pancreatic ductal adenocarcinoma.

The chain links TRBV7-9 to TRBJ2-2; D not certain. The CDR3 totals 13 residues. With 11 bases removed from V and 0 bases from J, the gap between germline ends came to 10 bases. Germline V CDR1 and CDR2: SEHNR, FQNEAQ (reference sequence). CDR3 sequence reads: CAPQKPNTGELFF. Here the CDR3 DNA reads TGTGCCCCCCAGAAACCGAACACCGGGGAGCTGTTTTTT.

This chain joins TRBV5-5 and TRBJ2-5, with 9 nucleotides matching TRBD2. The CDR3 has 16 amino acids. Germline CDR1 SGHKS, CDR2 YYEKEE (reference sequence). J lost 5 bases, V lost 6 bases, and 14 bases had no gene match. The CDR3 DNA follows: TGTGCCAGCACCCCCAGGGCGGGAGGGCCTGGGGAGACCCAGTACTTC. Its protein is CASTPRAGGPGETQYF.

This clone turned up a few times. The chain is built from TRBV11-1 and TRBJ2-7; 7 bases align to TRBD2. Germline CDR1 reads SGHAT; CDR2 reads FQDESV (reference sequence). CDR3 size: 15 residues. The junction had 12 bases not matched to a gene; V was cut back by 5 bases and J by 5 bases. CDR3 nucleotides: TGTGCCAGCAGCCGTCGGGACTACCCCTTAAACGAGCAGTACTTC. It translates to CASSRRDYPLNEQYF.

This chain uses TRBV30 with TRBJ1-2; unclear D gene. The CDR3 is 14 residues long. CDR1 is GTSNPN and CDR2 is SVGIG in the germline V gene (reference sequence). Trimming removed 3 bases at V and 8 bases at J, with 19 bases between. CDR3 in DNA: TGTGCCTGGAGAGATCTTAGCCCCCGTCAGGGCTACACCTTC. Its translation is CAWRDLSPRQGYTF.

This chain uses TRBV6-4 with TRBJ2-2; D gene unclear. The ends were cut back, 3 bases at V and 8 bases at J, with 10 bases in the middle. In germline, CDR1 is MRHNA, CDR2 SNTAGT. The CDR3 spans 13 residues. CDR3 sequence (DNA): TGTGCCAGCAGTGAGTTGCCGGAGGGGGAGCTGTTTTTT. It translates to CASSELPEGELFF.

The gene calls are TRBV4-1 and TRBJ2-1; D is uncertain. The V end lost 2 bases, the J end lost 4 bases, and 21 bases lay between the germline ends. The CDR3 contains 18 residues. Germline lookup yields CDR1 MGHRA and CDR2 YSYEKL. The CDR3 loop reads CASSQNHTVVPNYNEQFF. Here the CDR3 DNA reads TGCGCCAGCAGCCAAAACCACACAGTAGTCCCAAATTACAATGAGCAGTTCTTC.

V is TRBV5-1 and J is TRBJ2-3; 8 nucleotides line up with TRBD1. CDR3 length: 14 amino acids. Germline CDR1 SGHRS, CDR2 YFSETQ. V lost 4 bases and J lost 2; bases outside the gene matches: 3. The CDR3 coding sequence is TGCGCCAGCAGCCGACAGGGGACCACAGATACGCAGTATTTT. Amino acids: CASSRQGTTDTQYF.

V usage is TRBV11-1 and J usage is TRBJ2-5, with TRBD2 matching 8 bases. Losses at the gene ends were 5 bases for V and 5 bases for J; bases not matched to a gene: 10. The CDR3 spans 15 residues. Germline assignment: CDR1 SGHAT and CDR2 FQDESV (reference sequence). The CDR3 region has the DNA TGTGCCAGCAGCACCAGGGGCGGGAGGCCGGAGACCCAGTACTTC. Translated: CASSTRGGRPETQYF.

This sequence joins TRBV30 and TRBJ2-6, with 7 bases aligning to TRBD1. This CDR3 spans 11 amino acids. In germline, CDR1 is GTSNPN, CDR2 SVGIG (reference sequence). Trimming cost V 0 bases and J 17 bases; bases outside gene matches: 4. In DNA form, the CDR3 reads TGTGCCTGGAGTGTCGGACAGGCTTTGACTTTC. It yields the protein CAWSVGQALTF. Full variable domain (rest looked up from reference TRBV30 and TRBJ2-6): SQTIHQWPATLVQPVGSPLSLECTVEGTSNPNLYWYRQAAGRGLQLLFYSVGIGQISSEVPQNLSASRPQDRQFILSSKKLLLSDSGFYLCAWSVGQALTFGAGSRLTVL.

This chain uses TRBV11-2 with TRBJ2-2; TRBD2 is a possible D gene (5 bases). Germline V gene lookup returns CDR1 SGHAT and CDR2 FQNNGV. Trimming took 1 base from V and 3 from J, leaving 6 bases between them. This CDR3 has 14 residues. CDR3 bases: TGTGCCAGCAGCTTAGCGGGATACACCGGGGAGCTGTTTTTT. Translating gives CASSLAGYTGELFF.

This rearrangement joins TRBV6-5 to TRBJ2-1; tentatively, D is TRBD2 (6 bases). The germline V gene encodes CDR1 MNHEY and CDR2 SVGAGI. This CDR3 region has 14 residues. V was trimmed by 6 bases and J by 6 bases, leaving 15 bases between them. Here the CDR3 reads CASRYRTEGNEQFF. The DNA for the CDR3 is TGTGCCAGCAGGTACAGGACGGAGGGCAATGAGCAGTTCTTC.

The V call is TRBV4-1, the J call TRBJ2-1; D is perhaps TRBD2 (5 bases). CDR1 and CDR2 from the germline V gene are MGHRA and YSYEKL. The CDR3 consists of 17 residues. V was pared by 3 bases and J by 4 bases, with 19 bases between. The CDR3 DNA follows: TGCGCCAGCAGCCAGGACGCCTCGGAGGAGGTTTACAATGAGCAGTTCTTC. Residues: CASSQDASEEVYNEQFF.

V is TRBV10-3 and J is TRBJ2-7, with 10 bases identical to TRBD2. The germline gives CDR1 ENHRY, CDR2 SYGVKD. V trimming: 5 bases; J trimming: 3 bases; junction bases outside the gene matches: 4. The CDR3 covers 14 residues. Here the CDR3 DNA reads TGTGCCATCAGTAGCGGGAGGGCCGGCTACGAGCAGTACTTC. Translating gives CAISSGRAGYEQYF.

This chain links TRBV7-2 with TRBJ2-1, with D possibly matching TRBD2 (6 bases). The V end lost 2 bases, the J end lost 4 bases, and 12 bases lay between the germline ends. Germline CDR1 and CDR2: SGHTA and FQGNSA. The CDR3 sequence is 15 residues long. CDR3 region: CASSLSGGKYNEQFF. The DNA for the CDR3 is TGTGCCAGCAGCTTATCCGGCGGGAAATACAATGAGCAGTTCTTC.

The chain joins TRBV7-9 to TRBJ2-7; D uncertain. The V end was cut by 3 bases, the J end by 3 bases, with 6 bases between. Germline CDR1 and CDR2: SEHNR and FQNEAQ (reference sequence). CDR3 length: 12 residues. DNA for the CDR3: TGTGCCAGCAGCTTTCAGGACTACGAGCAGTACTTC. Translating it yields CASSFQDYEQYF.

The chain has TRBV10-3 and TRBJ1-4; maybe TRBD1 (5 bases). The germline V gene has CDR1 ENHRY and CDR2 SYGVKD. The CDR3 runs to 16 residues. The V end lost 4 bases, the J end lost 0 bases, and 12 bases lay between the germline ends. The CDR3 loop reads CAISVGGISTNEKLFF. The DNA of the CDR3 is TGTGCCATCAGTGTCGGGGGAATCTCAACTAATGAAAAACTGTTTTTT.

This rearrangement joins TRBV5-1 to TRBJ2-5; 8 nucleotides agree with TRBD1. The CDR3 spans 14 residues. The junction had 7 bases not matched to a gene; V was cut back by 4 bases and J by 5 bases. CDR1 SGHRS and CDR2 YFSETQ come from the germline V gene. The CDR3 region is CASSARQGWETQYF. Written as DNA, the CDR3 is TGCGCCAGCAGCGCCCGACAGGGGTGGGAGACCCAGTACTTC. The variable domain in full, with the rest retrieved from reference TRBV5-1 and TRBJ2-5, is KAGVTQTPRYLIKTRGQQVTLSCSPISGHRSVSWYQQTPGQGLQFLFEYFSETQRNKGNFPGRFSGRQFSNSRSEMNVSTLELGDSALYLCASSARQGWETQYFGPGTRLLVL.

The chain couples TRBV10-2 to TRBJ1-2; the match to TRBD1 covers 7 bases. J gave up 2 bases and V 9 bases, and 12 bases lay outside the gene matches. This CDR3 contains 15 residues. Germline assignment: CDR1 WSHSY and CDR2 SAAADI. CDR3 in amino acids: CASWGQIPTNYGYTF. DNA for the CDR3: TGCGCCAGTTGGGGACAGATCCCCACAAACTATGGCTACACCTTC.

The V and J genes are TRBV18 and TRBJ2-5; 7 nucleotides agree with TRBD1. Per the germline V gene, CDR1 is KGHSH and CDR2 is LQKENI. The V segment lost 3 bases and the J segment 1 base; nucleotides outside the gene matches: 2. The CDR3 has 14 amino acids. CDR3 region: CASSPGTAQETQYF. DNA of the CDR3: TGTGCCAGCTCACCCGGGACAGCCCAAGAGACCCAGTACTTC.

This sequence joins TRBV6-6 and TRBJ2-5; 7 nucleotides match TRBD1. V was clipped by 2 bases and J by 1 base; unmatched bases: 4. The CDR3 is 15 residues long. CDR1 and CDR2 (germline): MNHNY, SVGAGI (reference sequence). In DNA, the CDR3 is TGTGCCAGCAGTTACGGGACAGTGAGCCAAGAGACCCAGTACTTC. It translates to CASSYGTVSQETQYF.